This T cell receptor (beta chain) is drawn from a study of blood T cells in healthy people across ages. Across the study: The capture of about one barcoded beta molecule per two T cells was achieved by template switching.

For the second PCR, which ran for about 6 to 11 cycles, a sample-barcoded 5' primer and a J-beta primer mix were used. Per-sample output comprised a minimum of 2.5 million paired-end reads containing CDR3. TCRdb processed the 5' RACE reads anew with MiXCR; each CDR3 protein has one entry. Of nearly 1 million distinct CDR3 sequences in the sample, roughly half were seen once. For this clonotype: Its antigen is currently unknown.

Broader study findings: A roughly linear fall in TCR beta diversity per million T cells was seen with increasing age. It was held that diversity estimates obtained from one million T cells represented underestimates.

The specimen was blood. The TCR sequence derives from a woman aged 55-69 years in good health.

CDR3 amino acids: CASSLGTLASYTF. The CDR3 region has the DNA TGTGCCAGCAGCTTAGGGACGCTCGCAAGCTACACCTTC. The V and J genes are TRBV7-9 and TRBJ1-2; unclear D gene. Trimming removed 1 base at V and 9 bases at J, with 12 bases between. This CDR3 is 13 amino acids long. Germline values: CDR1 SEHNR, CDR2 FQNEAQ (reference sequence).